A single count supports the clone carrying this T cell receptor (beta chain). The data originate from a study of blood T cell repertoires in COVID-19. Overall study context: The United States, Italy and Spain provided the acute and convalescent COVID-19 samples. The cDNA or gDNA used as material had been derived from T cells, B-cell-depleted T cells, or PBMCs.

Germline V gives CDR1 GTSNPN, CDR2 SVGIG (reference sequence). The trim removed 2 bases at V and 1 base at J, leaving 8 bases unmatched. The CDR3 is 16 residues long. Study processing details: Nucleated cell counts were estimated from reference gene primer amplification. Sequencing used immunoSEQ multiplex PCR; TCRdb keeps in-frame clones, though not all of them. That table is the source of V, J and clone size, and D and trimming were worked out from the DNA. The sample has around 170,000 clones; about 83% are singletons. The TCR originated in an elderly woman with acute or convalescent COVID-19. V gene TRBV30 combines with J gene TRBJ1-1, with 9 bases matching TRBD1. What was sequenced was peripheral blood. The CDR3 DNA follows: TGTGCCTGGAGTTTGACAGGGGGAATTGGGAACACTGAAGCTTTCTTT. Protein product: CAWSLTGGIGNTEAFF.